Listed here are 11 T cell receptor beta chains from one sample, sequenced in a study of blood T cell repertoires in COVID-19. Libraries were prepared by immunoSEQ multiplex PCR; TCRdb keeps only in-frame clonotypes and omits some of them. Here the sample spans 170,000 or so clones, 70% to 90% being singletons. Material for sequencing was peripheral blood. These receptors came from a man in his forties or fifties with active or convalescent COVID-19.

The chain couples TRBV2 to TRBJ1-2; possible D gene TRBD1, 5 bases. The V gene lost 10 bases and the J gene lost 2 bases, with 17 bases spanning the gap. CDR3 length: 14 amino acids. Looked up from germline, CDR1 is SNHLY and CDR2 is FYNNEI. CDR3 in DNA: TGTGCCACCGCGAGGACAAACAAGAACTATGGCTACACCTTC. Its translation is CATARTNKNYGYTF.

The J gene is TRBJ2-3, the V gene TRBV14; 13 bases agree with TRBD2. Germline CDR1 and CDR2: SGHDN and FVKESK. This CDR3 spans 17 amino acids. Germline trimming cut 4 bases from V and 7 bases from J; bases unmatched to any gene: 11. The CDR3 coding sequence is TGTGCCAGCAGCCGACAGACTAGCGGGGGGTCGCGTAATACGCAGTATTTT. Translation: CASSRQTSGGSRNTQYF.

The genes are TRBV11-1 and TRBJ2-5; D unclear. Per the germline V gene, CDR1 is SGHAT and CDR2 is FQDESV (reference sequence). This CDR3 comprises 14 residues. V was shortened by 3 bases and J by 0 bases, with 8 bases between the two germline ends. The CDR3 DNA follows: TGTGCCAGCAGCTTTAAACGGTACCAAGAGACCCAGTACTTC. This encodes CASSFKRYQETQYF. Based on the CDR3 plus reference TRBV11-1 and TRBJ2-5, the full variable domain is EAEVAQSPRYKITEKSQAVAFWCDPISGHATLYWYRQILGQGPELLVQFQDESVVDDSQLPKDRFSAERLKGVDSTLKIQPAELGDSAMYLCASSFKRYQETQYFGPGTRLLVL.

This sequence joins TRBV7-2 and TRBJ1-2, with TRBD1 matching 7 bases. V shed 1 base, J shed 5 bases, and the junction held 4 bases outside the gene matches. Germline CDR1 and CDR2: SGHTA and FQGNSA. The CDR3 contains 14 residues. The DNA for the CDR3 is TGTGCCAGCAGCTTAGTGACAGGGCGATATGGCTACACCTTC. Translating it yields CASSLVTGRYGYTF.

The rearrangement links TRBV2 to TRBJ1-2; D unclear. The CDR3 has 13 residues. Germline CDR1 SNHLY, CDR2 FYNNEI. The V and J ends lost 11 bases and 6 bases respectively, with 19 bases between them. CDR3: CAYGTGGKNGYTF. The CDR3 DNA follows: TGTGCCTACGGCACGGGAGGAAAGAATGGCTACACCTTC.

The J gene is TRBJ2-2, the V gene TRBV3-1 (or the pseudogene TRBV3-2); 11 nucleotides match TRBD2. This CDR3 has 18 amino acids. The V gene end was trimmed by 5 bases and the J gene end by 0 bases; junction bases not matched to a gene: 8. Per the germline V gene, CDR1 is LGHDT and CDR2 is YNNKEL (reference sequence). The chain's CDR3 is CASSKGTSGTANTGELFF. In nucleotides, the CDR3 is TGTGCCAGCAGCAAGGGGACTAGCGGAACTGCGAACACCGGGGAGCTGTTTTTT.

The V and J genes are TRBV5-5 and TRBJ1-5; weak D call: TRBD1 (5 bases). Per the germline V gene, CDR1 is SGHKS and CDR2 is YYEKEE (reference sequence). This CDR3 region has 14 residues. Trimming took off 2 bases at V and 6 bases at J, with 12 bases between the two ends. Here the CDR3 reads CASSFGGDGQPQHF. The CDR3 DNA is TGTGCCAGCAGCTTTGGAGGGGACGGTCAGCCCCAGCATTTT.

This sequence joins TRBV6-5 and TRBJ2-2, with 7 positions matching TRBD1. The CDR3 consists of 15 residues. The V gene end was trimmed by 6 bases and the J gene end by 0 bases; junction bases not matched to a gene: 4. Germline lookup yields CDR1 MNHEY and CDR2 SVGAGI. CDR3 protein: CASRTGQTNTGELFF. DNA of the CDR3: TGTGCCAGCAGAACGGGACAGACGAACACCGGGGAGCTGTTTTTT.

V is TRBV7-2 and J is TRBJ1-4; maybe TRBD1 (5 bases). Germline loops: CDR1 SGHTA, CDR2 FQGNSA. V lost 4 bases and J lost 6, with 9 bases in between. This CDR3 is 13 amino acids long. The CDR3 spells CASSSGLDEKLFF. The DNA for the CDR3 is TGTGCCAGCAGCTCAGGGCTAGATGAAAAACTGTTTTTT.

The CDR3 loop is CASSLGTGRFNTEAFF. CDR3 coding DNA: TGCGCCAGCAGCTTGGGGACAGGGCGATTTAACACTGAAGCTTTCTTT. V and J are TRBV5-1 and TRBJ1-1; 8 nucleotides agree with TRBD1. The CDR3 extends over 16 amino acids. J was trimmed by 2 bases and V by 0 bases; bases with no gene match: 6. The germline gives CDR1 SGHRS, CDR2 YFSETQ. Based on the CDR3 plus reference TRBV5-1 and TRBJ1-1, the full variable domain is KAGVTQTPRYLIKTRGQQVTLSCSPISGHRSVSWYQQTPGQGLQFLFEYFSETQRNKGNFPGRFSGRQFSNSRSEMNVSTLELGDSALYLCASSLGTGRFNTEAFFGQGTRLTVV.

The chain is built from TRBV6-5 and TRBJ1-2; TRBD1 aligns across 9 bases. CDR3 size: 14 residues. V shed 7 bases and J 3 bases; nucleotides not matched to a gene: 6. Germline CDR1 and CDR2: MNHEY and SVGAGI. The CDR3 sequence is CASTRQGEDYGYTF. CDR3 DNA: TGTGCCAGCACCAGACAGGGGGAAGACTATGGCTACACCTTC.